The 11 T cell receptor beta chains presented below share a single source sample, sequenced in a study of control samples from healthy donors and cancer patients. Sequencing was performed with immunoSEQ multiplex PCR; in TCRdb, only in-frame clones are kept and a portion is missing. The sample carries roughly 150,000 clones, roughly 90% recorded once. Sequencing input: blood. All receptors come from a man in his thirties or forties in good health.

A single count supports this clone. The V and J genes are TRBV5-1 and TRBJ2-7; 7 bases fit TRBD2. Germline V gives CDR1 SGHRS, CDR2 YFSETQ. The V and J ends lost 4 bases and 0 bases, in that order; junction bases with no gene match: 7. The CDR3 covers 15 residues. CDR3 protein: CASSPVLASSYEQYF. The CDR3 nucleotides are TGCGCCAGCAGCCCTGTACTAGCGAGCTCCTACGAGCAGTACTTC.

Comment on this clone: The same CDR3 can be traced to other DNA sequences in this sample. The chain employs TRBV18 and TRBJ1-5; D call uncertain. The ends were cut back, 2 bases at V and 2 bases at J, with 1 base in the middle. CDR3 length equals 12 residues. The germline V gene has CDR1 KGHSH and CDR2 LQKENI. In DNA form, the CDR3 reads TGTGCCAGCTCACCAGGCAATCAGCCCCAGCATTTT. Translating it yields CASSPGNQPQHF.

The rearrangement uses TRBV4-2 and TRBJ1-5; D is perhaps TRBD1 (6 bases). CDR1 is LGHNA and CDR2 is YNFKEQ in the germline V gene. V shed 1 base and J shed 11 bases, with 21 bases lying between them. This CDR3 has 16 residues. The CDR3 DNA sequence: TGTGCCAGCAGCCAAGGAAGGGGGGGCAAGGATGGGTCCCAGCATTTT. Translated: CASSQGRGGKDGSQHF.

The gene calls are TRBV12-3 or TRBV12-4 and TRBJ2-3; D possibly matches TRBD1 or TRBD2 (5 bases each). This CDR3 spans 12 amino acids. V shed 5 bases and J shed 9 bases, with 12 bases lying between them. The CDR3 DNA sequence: TGTGCCAGCAGTCGGGACCCCGAGACGCAGTATTTT. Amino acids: CASSRDPETQYF.

In DNA form, the CDR3 reads TGTGCCAGCAGCTTTCGGGGAGGCGAAAAACTGTTTTTT. It specifies CASSFRGGEKLFF. The V gene is TRBV7-3, the J gene TRBJ1-4; D call uncertain. CDR1 and CDR2 (germline): SGHTA, FQGTGA. The germline V and J ends were trimmed by 3 bases and 8 bases, with 10 bases remaining between them. This CDR3 has 13 residues.

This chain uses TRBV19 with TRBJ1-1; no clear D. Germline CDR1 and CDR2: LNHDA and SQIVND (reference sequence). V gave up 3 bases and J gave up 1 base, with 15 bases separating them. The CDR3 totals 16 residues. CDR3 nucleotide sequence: TGTGCCAGTAGTATGAGGTCCGGGAGCGGGAACACTGAAGCTTTCTTT. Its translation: CASSMRSGSGNTEAFF.

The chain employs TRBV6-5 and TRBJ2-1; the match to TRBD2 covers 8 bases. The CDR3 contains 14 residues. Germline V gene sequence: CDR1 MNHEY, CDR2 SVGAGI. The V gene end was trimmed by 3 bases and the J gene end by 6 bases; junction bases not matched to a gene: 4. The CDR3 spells CASSYRTSSNEQFF. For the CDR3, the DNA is TGTGCCAGCAGTTATCGGACTAGCTCCAATGAGCAGTTCTTC.

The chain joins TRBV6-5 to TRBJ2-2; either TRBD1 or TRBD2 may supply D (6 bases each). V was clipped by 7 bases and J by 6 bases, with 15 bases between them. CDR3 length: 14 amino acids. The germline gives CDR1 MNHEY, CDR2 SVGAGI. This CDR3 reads CASIPWGAAGELFF. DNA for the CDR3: TGTGCCAGCATTCCATGGGGGGCCGCCGGGGAGCTGTTTTTT.

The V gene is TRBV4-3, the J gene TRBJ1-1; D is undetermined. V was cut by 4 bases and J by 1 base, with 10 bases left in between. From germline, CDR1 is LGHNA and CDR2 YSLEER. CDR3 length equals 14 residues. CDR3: CASSPQEGNTEAFF. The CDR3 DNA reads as TGCGCCAGCAGCCCCCAGGAGGGGAACACTGAAGCTTTCTTT.

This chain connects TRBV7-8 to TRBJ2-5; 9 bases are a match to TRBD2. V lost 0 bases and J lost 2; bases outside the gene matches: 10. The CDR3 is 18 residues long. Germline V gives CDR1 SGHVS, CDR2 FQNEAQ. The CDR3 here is CASSLAELQTSGQETQYF. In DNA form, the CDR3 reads TGTGCCAGCAGCTTAGCGGAGTTACAGACTAGCGGACAAGAGACCCAGTACTTC.

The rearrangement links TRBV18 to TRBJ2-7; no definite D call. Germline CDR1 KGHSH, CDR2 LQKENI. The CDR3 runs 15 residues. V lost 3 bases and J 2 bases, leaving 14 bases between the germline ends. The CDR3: CASSPDERFPYEQYF. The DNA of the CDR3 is TGTGCCAGCTCACCGGATGAGAGGTTCCCCTACGAGCAGTACTTC.